Below, one T cell receptor (beta chain) is given with its context. It lacks a known antigen. Per-nucleotide qualities are absent, and no much larger clonotype sits a single base away. The data stem from a study of blood T cell repertoires in COVID-19 (dated by TCRdb to about 2020). Some background on the complete study: Samples from collaborators originated in the United States, Italy and Spain and spanned both the acute and convalescent phases of COVID-19. The prospective study material was composed of cDNA or gDNA derived from T cells, B-cell-depleted T cells, or PBMCs. Subjects who had been exposed to COVID-19, were actively infected with it, or had recovered from it provided the deeply sampled blood TCRbeta repertoires that made up the dataset. The repertoires were made available in a free public database intended to serve as a resource for research on the immune response to SARS-CoV-2. The samples were drawn from the first 160 participants of the ongoing ImmuneRACE study and from 950 to 1,500 subjects provided by 6 global collaborators. Nearly every sample came with metadata listing a de-identified subject ID, COVID-19 status, age in years and sex. Where HLA class I and class II types were available, the types were taken from metadata supplied by the sample provider, not from assay-based typing. Points the paper makes about the study in general: Clinical and demographic metadata were provided uncurated, with the amount varying by source and participant.

Trimming takes 0 bases from V and 5 bases from J, and the germline ends sit 7 bases apart. The cysteine opens and the phenylalanine closes a CDR3 of 13 amino acids. Of the read, only the CDR3 DNA is kept; its 39 bases are in frame from base 1. The germline V gene encodes CDR1 LGHDT and CDR2 YNNKEL (reference sequence). TCRbeta CDR3 regions were amplified from genomic DNA by means of the immunoSEQ Assay, a bias-controlled multiplex PCR. As for the original processing: The number of nucleated cells in each sample was estimated by amplification of reference gene primers within the assay. To quantify the absolute abundance of each unique TCRbeta CDR3 rearrangement, sequence reads were collapsed and filtered. Productive Simpson clonality was computed per sample as the square root of Simpson's diversity index over productive rearrangements. The source is immuneACCESS, and TCRdb retained only in-frame sequences with V and J called. Part of the clones is not carried over; for the studies checked, unresolved V genes explain less than half of this, and the remainder is unexplained. The V and J calls and clone size were taken over from that table, and D and trimming were inferred from the DNA. This sample holds about 210,000 clones; under 85% were observed only once. Roughly 7.8% of the sample goes to the ten largest clones.

At one collaborating source in Seattle, patients were enrolled during active infection and were followed longitudinally through the course of disease. Each collaborating institution followed its own protocols to collect whole blood in K2EDTA tubes. Collaborator samples were shipped for TCRbeta analysis as frozen whole blood, isolated PBMCs, or DNA extracted from either sample type. Sequenced sample: peripheral blood. This clonotype was obtained from a woman of 80 years or more with COVID-19, enrolled during active disease. This sequence uses TRBV3-1 (or the pseudogene TRBV3-2) and TRBJ1-1; the D gene is unclear. CDR3 reads: CASSQDWETEAFF. The nucleotide sequence reads as follows: TGTGCCAGCAGCCAAGACTGGGAGACTGAAGCTTTCTTT.